Listed here are 21 T cell receptor beta chains from one sample, sequenced in a study of blood T cell repertoires in COVID-19 (dated by TCRdb to about 2020). Library preparation was by the immunoSEQ multiplex PCR assay. Imported from immuneACCESS, the table was reduced by TCRdb to in-frame sequences with V and J called. These copies leave out some clones; in studies compared against another copy, an unresolved V gene accounts for under half, and the cause of the remainder is not known. The sample table shows approximately 230,000 clones, and approximately 90% are seen once. Around 2.2% of the sample is held by the ten biggest clonotypes. The sequenced sample was peripheral blood. The receptor set was obtained from a man aged 25-45 years who had recovered from COVID-19.

The CDR3 DNA reads as TGTGCCAGCAGTTACCGTCGGGGGGAGGGAACAGATACGCAGTATTTT. Translated, it gives CASSYRRGEGTDTQYF. The chain recombines TRBV6-5 with TRBJ2-3, with 7 nucleotides matching TRBD2. V was clipped by 2 bases and J by 3 bases; unmatched bases: 8. The germline V gene encodes CDR1 MNHEY and CDR2 SVGAGI. The CDR3 length is 16 residues.

The genes are TRBV29-1 and TRBJ2-2; 9 nucleotides agree with TRBD1. The V and J ends lost 7 bases and 5 bases, in that order; junction bases with no gene match: 5. Germline values: CDR1 SQVTM, CDR2 ANQGSEA. The CDR3 is 13 amino acids. The CDR3 sequence: CSGYRGRTGELFF. The CDR3 DNA reads as TGCAGCGGTTACAGGGGGCGGACCGGGGAGCTGTTTTTT.

The J gene is TRBJ2-3, the V gene TRBV9; no clear D gene. The CDR3 extends over 12 amino acids. Trimming left V 0 bases short and J 5 bases short, with 4 bases between. Germline V lookup: CDR1 SGDLS, CDR2 YYNGEE. CDR3 residues: CASSVDGDTQYF. CDR3 bases: TGTGCCAGCAGCGTAGACGGAGATACGCAGTATTTT.

V usage is TRBV9 and J usage is TRBJ2-1; 12 positions agree with TRBD2. V lost 2 bases, J lost 9 bases, and 9 bases stayed unmatched. The CDR3 sequence is 16 residues long. The germline V gene encodes CDR1 SGDLS and CDR2 YYNGEE. CDR3 sequence (DNA): TGTGCCAGCAGCGTGAGTACTAGCGGGGGGCGAAGTGAGCAGTTCTTC. It translates to CASSVSTSGGRSEQFF.

A few counts support this clone. This chain links TRBV19 with TRBJ2-1; 9 bases are a match to TRBD1. Trimming took 2 bases from V and 7 from J; bases not matched to a gene: 9. The CDR3 is made up of 16 amino acids. Germline V CDR1 and CDR2: LNHDA, SQIVND (reference sequence). The DNA for the CDR3 is TGTGCCAGTAGTATATCCAGGGGACAGGGCAGGAATGAGCAGTTCTTC. Its protein product is CASSISRGQGRNEQFF.

The chain employs TRBV9 and TRBJ1-1; D perhaps matches TRBD1 (5 bases). This CDR3 is built from 18 residues. Germline CDR1 SGDLS, CDR2 YYNGEE. V lost 0 bases and J lost 0, with 18 bases in between. CDR3 loop: CASSVGQNLLLMNTEAFF. The CDR3 DNA is TGTGCCAGCAGCGTAGGACAGAACTTACTCCTTATGAACACTGAAGCTTTCTTT.

The chain carries TRBV9 and TRBJ2-7; D uncertain. This CDR3 contains 13 residues. The germline CDR1 and CDR2 sequences are SGDLS and YYNGEE. V lost 0 bases and J lost 1, with 5 bases in between. CDR3 in amino acids: CASSVDPSYEQYF. The DNA for the CDR3 is TGTGCCAGCAGCGTAGATCCTTCCTACGAGCAGTACTTC.

The chain carries TRBV27 and TRBJ1-2; 7 bases fit TRBD1. The CDR3 runs to 14 residues. Germline assignment: CDR1 MNHEY and CDR2 SMNVEV (reference sequence). V was pared by 5 bases and J by 0 bases, with 3 bases of the junction left unmatched. DNA of the CDR3: TGTGCCAGCAGTCGGACAGGCCCTAACTATGGCTACACCTTC. As protein: CASSRTGPNYGYTF.

The CDR3 here is CASSPGGRGYGYTF. For the CDR3, the DNA is TGTGCCAGCAGCCCAGGGGGCCGAGGGTATGGCTACACCTTC. The rearrangement links TRBV11-2 to TRBJ1-2; TRBD1 matches 8 bases. Trimming removed 5 bases from V and 5 bases from J; junction bases left unmatched: 7. Germline V gives CDR1 SGHAT, CDR2 FQNNGV. CDR3 size: 14 residues.

The chain recombines TRBV5-1 with TRBJ2-7, with 7 bases identical to TRBD1. V shed 5 bases and J 2 bases; nucleotides not matched to a gene: 7. Looked up from germline, CDR1 is SGHRS and CDR2 is YFSETQ. The length of the CDR3 is 14 residues. DNA of the CDR3: TGCGCCAGCAGGGAACCGGGACAGCCCTACGAGCAGTACTTC. This codes for CASREPGQPYEQYF.

In its sample, this clone was seen once. This rearrangement joins TRBV5-1 to TRBJ2-1; TRBD1 agrees at 7 bases. Trimming at V came to 3 bases and at J to 7 bases, leaving 13 bases not matched to a gene. The CDR3 is 16 amino acids. Per the germline V gene, CDR1 is SGHRS and CDR2 is YFSETQ. Here the CDR3 reads CASSYLSGQSTNEQFF. CDR3 DNA: TGCGCCAGCAGCTACCTCTCGGGACAGAGTACGAATGAGCAGTTCTTC.

This clone was seen only a few times. The V call is TRBV5-4, the J call TRBJ2-7; possible D gene TRBD2, 5 bases. The CDR3 consists of 15 residues. In germline, CDR1 is SGHNT, CDR2 YYREEE (reference sequence). The ends were cut back, 3 bases at V and 2 bases at J, with 15 bases in the middle. Here the CDR3 reads CASSSGLPITYEQYF. The CDR3 coding sequence is TGTGCCAGCAGCTCCGGACTTCCGATTACCTACGAGCAGTACTTC. The full variable domain, with the rest looked up from reference TRBV5-4 and TRBJ2-7, is ETGVTQSPTHLIKTRGQQVTLRCSSQSGHNTVSWYQQALGQGPQFIFQYYREEENGRGNFPPRFSGLQFPNYSSELNVNALELDDSALYLCASSSGLPITYEQYFGPGTRLTVT.

This chain uses TRBV20-1 with TRBJ2-7; possible D gene TRBD1, 6 bases. Germline CDR1 DFQATT, CDR2 SNEGSKA (reference sequence). Trimming took 5 bases from V and 6 from J, leaving 11 bases between them. The CDR3 sequence is 11 residues long. CDR3 sequence reads: CSAEGTFEQYF. The CDR3 region has the DNA TGCAGTGCTGAGGGGACATTCGAGCAGTACTTC.

The rearrangement links TRBV9 to TRBJ2-1, with 8 bases that match TRBD1. V lost 3 bases, J lost 6 bases, and 5 bases stayed unmatched. Germline V CDR1 and CDR2: SGDLS, YYNGEE. The CDR3 is made up of 14 amino acids. The CDR3: CASSERTGPNEQFF. Written as DNA, the CDR3 is TGTGCCAGCAGCGAACGGACAGGGCCCAATGAGCAGTTCTTC. Drawing the rest from reference TRBV9 and TRBJ2-1, the complete variable domain is DSGVTQTPKHLITATGQRVTLRCSPRSGDLSVYWYQQSLDQGLQFLIQYYNGEERAKGNILERFSAQQFPDLHSELNLSSLELGDSALYFCASSERTGPNEQFFGPGTRLTVL.

This clone showed up just once. The chain carries TRBV7-8 and TRBJ2-7; D might be TRBD1 (5 bases). The CDR3 loop spans 12 amino acids. CDR1 is SGHVS, CDR2 FQNEAQ, per germline. The germline V and J ends were trimmed by 5 bases and 4 bases, with 9 bases remaining between them. The CDR3 nucleotides read TGTGCCAGCAGCCCCAGACAGTACGAGCAGTACTTC. Its protein is CASSPRQYEQYF.

This clone appeared once. The chain carries TRBV11-3 and TRBJ2-7; D not certain. The CDR3 extends over 13 amino acids. Germline CDR1 reads SGHNT; CDR2 reads YENEEA. Trimming left V 5 bases short and J 3 bases short, with 11 bases between. The CDR3 is CASSQGWSYEQYF. The CDR3 DNA reads TGTGCCAGCAGCCAAGGCTGGAGCTACGAGCAGTACTTC.

The chain couples TRBV4-2 to TRBJ2-1; D gene uncertain. Trimming took off 4 bases at V and 6 bases at J, with 10 bases between the two ends. The germline CDR1 and CDR2 sequences are LGHNA and YNFKEQ. CDR3 length: 13 residues. The CDR3 loop reads CASSRDPINEQFF. The CDR3 DNA follows: TGTGCCAGCAGCCGAGACCCAATCAATGAGCAGTTCTTC.

V usage is TRBV21-1 and J usage is TRBJ2-7; TRBD2, as called in the table, went unchecked against the DNA. TRBV21-1 is an annotated pseudogene. The CDR3 totals 19 residues. The CDR3 bases are TGTGCCAGCACCGTCGTTTGGGTGAGCGGTGGGGTGGGTTCCTACGAGCAGTACTTC. It is translated as CASTVVWVSGGVGSYEQYF.

This chain uses TRBV9 with TRBJ2-1; 9 bases are shared with TRBD2. Per the germline V gene, CDR1 is SGDLS and CDR2 is YYNGEE. The CDR3 is 18 residues long. Trimming at V came to 3 bases and at J to 6 bases, leaving 16 bases not matched to a gene. The CDR3 DNA reads TGTGCCAGCAGCGCGCGGGGGGGCCTTGGTTGGTTTGGCAATGAGCAGTTCTTC. It codes for CASSARGGLGWFGNEQFF.

The V and J genes are TRBV4-2 and TRBJ2-7; maybe TRBD2 (6 bases). CDR3 length: 14 amino acids. The germline V gene encodes CDR1 LGHNA and CDR2 YNFKEQ. V lost 7 bases and J lost 5, with 18 bases in between. The CDR3 DNA follows: TGTGCCAGCAAAGACTCCGGGACTGATCACGAGCAGTACTTC. It codes for CASKDSGTDHEQYF.

This clone showed up just once. The chain employs TRBV5-6 and TRBJ1-2; TRBD1 agrees at 8 bases. The V segment lost 2 bases and the J segment 5 bases; nucleotides outside the gene matches: 2. The CDR3 runs 13 residues. CDR1 and CDR2 (germline): SGHDT, YYEEEE. CDR3 DNA sequence: TGTGCCAGCAGCTTAGACAGGGGATATGGCTACACCTTC. This encodes CASSLDRGYGYTF. Full variable domain (missing parts from reference TRBV5-6 and TRBJ1-2): DAGVTQSPTHLIKTRGQQVTLRCSPKSGHDTVSWYQQALGQGPQFIFQYYEEEERQRGNFPDRFSGHQFPNYSSELNVNALLLGDSALYLCASSLDRGYGYTFGSGTRLTVV.